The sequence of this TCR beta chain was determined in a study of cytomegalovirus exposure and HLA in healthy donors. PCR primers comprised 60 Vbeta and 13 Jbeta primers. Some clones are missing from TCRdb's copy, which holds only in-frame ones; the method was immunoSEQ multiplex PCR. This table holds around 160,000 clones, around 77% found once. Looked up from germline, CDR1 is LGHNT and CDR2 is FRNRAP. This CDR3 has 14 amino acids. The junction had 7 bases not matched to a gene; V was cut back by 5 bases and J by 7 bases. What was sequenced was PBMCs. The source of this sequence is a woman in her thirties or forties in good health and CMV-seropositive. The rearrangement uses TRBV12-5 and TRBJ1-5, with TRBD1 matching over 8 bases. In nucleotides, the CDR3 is TGTGCTAGTGGTGGACAGGGTGCGGAACAGCCCCAGCATTTT. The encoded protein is CASGGQGAEQPQHF.